The source of this TCR beta chain is a study of blood T cell repertoires in COVID-19. Study-wide context: From the United States, Italy and Spain came samples of acute and convalescent COVID-19. PBMCs, B-cell-depleted T cells, or T cells provided the cDNA or gDNA that made up the material.

Here immunoSEQ multiplex PCR was the method, and the copy in TCRdb shows in-frame clones only, minus some. Among 75,000 to 85,000 clones listed, about 88% were seen once. The CDR3 is 15 residues long. The J segment lost 10 bases and the V segment lost 1 base, leaving 4 bases of the junction unmatched. Germline CDR1 and CDR2: SGHAT and FQNNGV. The sample comprised peripheral blood. The V and J genes are TRBV11-2 and TRBJ1-6; 10 positions match TRBD1. The TCR was taken from a human donor in a cohort sampled during active COVID-19. In DNA form, the CDR3 reads TGTGCCAGCAGCTTAGCTGGGACAGGGGTGTCACCCCTCCACTTT. Amino acid sequence: CASSLAGTGVSPLHF. Full variable domain (rest looked up from reference TRBV11-2 and TRBJ1-6): EAGVAQSPRYKIIEKRQSVAFWCNPISGHATLYWYQQILGQGPKLLIQFQNNGVVDDSQLPKDRFSAERLKGVDSTLKIQPAKLEDSAVYLCASSLAGTGVSPLHFGNGTRLTVT.